The sequence of this T cell receptor (beta chain) was determined in a study of naive and memory T cell subsets. Points from the study as a whole: TCR transcript changes with activation or differentiation may affect this RNA method.

CDR1 and CDR2 from the germline V gene are SGHTA and FQGTGA. The CDR3 extends over 14 amino acids. V was pared by 5 bases and J by 3 bases, with 12 bases between. This clonotype is judged medium-sized. Its antigen is not identified. A UMI-containing oligonucleotide was joined by 3' ligation to the TCR cDNA template. Unsorted total RNA, about 1 to 1000 ng, was DNase treated before reverse transcription. The SP2 primer and nested alpha and beta constant region primers amplified ligated cDNA in four rounds. From the 5' RACE reads, TCRdb called clonotypes with MiXCR, one entry per CDR3 protein. The table records 30,000 or so distinct CDR3 sequences, 15% to 20% of them present only once.

The genes are TRBV7-3 and TRBJ2-3, with D hard to call. This receptor was obtained from a female donor in good health. Written as DNA, the CDR3 is TGTGCCAGCAGCCGAGGTGGGCCTACAGATACGCAGTATTTT. This sequence encodes CASSRGGPTDTQYF.